This section outlines one T cell receptor (beta chain) sequence together with its context. Its specificity is unknown. V was clipped by 4 bases and J by 2 bases, with 10 bases between them. The CDR3 spans 14 residues. Germline V gene data show CDR1 as ENHRY and CDR2 as SYGVKD. Data came from immunoSEQ multiplex PCR; TCRdb stores just in-frame clones and leaves some out. Of approximately 85,000 clones in the sample, roughly nine tenths were seen once. The record originates from a study of radiation and T cells in renal cell carcinoma. Study-wide results and limits: Without pretreatment biopsies, baseline tumor clonotype presence was undetermined.

Time point described: blood 4 weeks post-SBRT, at nephrectomy. Documented treatment: 15 Gy SBRT to primary tumor, nephrectomy 4 weeks later. Nephrectomy followed 15 Gy stereotactic body radiation by 4 weeks. Source: blood, taken from a patient whose treatment included radiotherapy and nephrectomy. The receptor comes from a woman in her seventies with renal cell carcinoma. This chain connects TRBV10-3 to TRBJ2-3, with D perhaps TRBD1 or TRBD2 (5 bases each). CDR3 protein: CAISVLGDTDTQYF. In DNA, the CDR3 is TGTGCCATCAGTGTACTAGGGGACACAGATACGCAGTATTTT.